A single sample gave rise to the 5 T cell receptor beta chains below, sequenced in a study of tumor-infiltrating lymphocytes in primary liver carcinoma. Synthesis of TCR beta cDNA was carried out from about 540 ng total RNA with a constant-region primer. Libraries for TCR beta were built through three nested multiplex PCR rounds, which together made up a slightly modified ARM-PCR procedure. Researchers ran the first two PCR rounds for roughly 11 cycles each with TRBV1-TRBV30 forward primers and a C-beta reverse primer. TCRdb passed the multiplex PCR reads through MiXCR, listing each CDR3 protein once. The sample includes about 200,000 distinct CDR3 sequences, about two thirds seen only once; the top ten take roughly 7%. Extraction also yielded germline DNA, while blood RNA was obtained from unsorted whole blood. The sample taken for sequencing was peripheral blood. Receptor source: a woman in her sixties or seventies with primary liver carcinoma and hepatitis B virus infection.

This clonotype was detected ten times or more. Compared with germline, one end of the junction differs, possibly owing to a read error. The V gene is TRBV6-1, the J gene TRBJ1-1; D perhaps matches TRBD1 (5 bases). CDR3 size: 11 residues. Germline V lookup: CDR1 MNHNS, CDR2 SASEGT. Written as DNA, the CDR3 is TGTGCCAGCAGTGAATGGTGGGACGCCGTGTTC. Residues: CASSEWWDAVF.

In this sample, this clonotype turned up a few times. The chain carries TRBV6-1 and TRBJ2-7; D may be TRBD1 (6 bases). The CDR3 covers 16 residues. Deletions cut 2 bases from V and 4 bases from J, with 18 bases between. CDR1 MNHNS and CDR2 SASEGT come from the germline V gene. CDR3 loop: CASSENRVGVWYEQYF. The CDR3 coding sequence is TGTGCCAGCAGTGAAAACAGGGTAGGGGTTTGGTACGAGCAGTACTTC.

This clonotype showed up many times. The chain combines TRBV4-2 with TRBJ2-1; 9 bases are shared with TRBD2. This CDR3 contains 16 residues. The ends lost 0 bases at V and 7 bases at J; junction bases unmatched: 7. Germline V CDR1 and CDR2: LGHNA, YNFKEQ. CDR3 bases: TGTGCCAGCAGCCAAGATGCGGGGGGGGCTAGTAATGAGCAGTTCTTC. It yields the protein CASSQDAGGASNEQFF.

This chain links TRBV11-2 with TRBJ2-1, with TRBD2 matching over 9 bases. The germline gives CDR1 SGHAT, CDR2 FQNNGV. CDR3 size: 13 residues. J lost 15 bases, V lost 2 bases, and 8 bases had no gene match. Written as DNA, the CDR3 is TGTGCCAGCAGCTTACTAGCGGGGAATGAACCGTTCTTC. Translated: CASSLLAGNEPFF.

Concerning this clonotype itself: A much larger clone differs from this one at a single base, so this may be a read error. Because the CDR3 is missing its conserved closing phenylalanine or tryptophan, this is likely a read error. The rearrangement uses TRBV6-1 and TRBJ2-1; TRBD2 agrees at 11 bases. The CDR3 extends over 15 amino acids. Germline trimming cut 6 bases from V and 4 bases from J; bases unmatched to any gene: 5. The germline V gene encodes CDR1 MNHNS and CDR2 SASEGT. The CDR3 loop reads CASRVTSGVYNEQFL. DNA of the CDR3: TGTGCCAGCAGGGTGACTAGCGGGGTTTACAATGAGCAGTTCCTC.